This TCR beta chain was sequenced in a study of T cells expressing NK-cell markers. Study context: Sequenced donors, eight in total, included seven who were HCMV-seropositive and one who was seronegative. Study-wide points: For a handful of donors, these clonotypes were likewise the leading ones in the CD3+CD56-NKG2C+ fraction. Top CD8+ clonotypes included the dominant CD3+CD56+NKG2C+ clonotypes in roughly 6 donors.

TCR beta cDNA was generated via 5'RACE template switching incorporating UMIs. TCRdb reprocessed the 5' RACE reads and keeps a single row for each CDR3 protein, giving no DNA. This table holds 400,000 to 500,000 distinct CDR3 sequences. The CDR3 is 15 amino acids. Germline-derived CDR1 and CDR2 are SNHLY and FYNNEI. About this clonotype: Its antigen is not known.

Sequenced: blood T cells: a sorted CD56 or NKG2C T cell subset, CD4+ or CD8+ T cells, or bulk PBMC T cells (not recorded which). The chain is built from TRBV2 and TRBJ1-2; TCRdb's D call, TRBD1, is unchecked because there is no DNA. The sequence was obtained from a woman between 18 and 69 years old in good health. The CDR3 region is CASSLTGGMVGGYTF.